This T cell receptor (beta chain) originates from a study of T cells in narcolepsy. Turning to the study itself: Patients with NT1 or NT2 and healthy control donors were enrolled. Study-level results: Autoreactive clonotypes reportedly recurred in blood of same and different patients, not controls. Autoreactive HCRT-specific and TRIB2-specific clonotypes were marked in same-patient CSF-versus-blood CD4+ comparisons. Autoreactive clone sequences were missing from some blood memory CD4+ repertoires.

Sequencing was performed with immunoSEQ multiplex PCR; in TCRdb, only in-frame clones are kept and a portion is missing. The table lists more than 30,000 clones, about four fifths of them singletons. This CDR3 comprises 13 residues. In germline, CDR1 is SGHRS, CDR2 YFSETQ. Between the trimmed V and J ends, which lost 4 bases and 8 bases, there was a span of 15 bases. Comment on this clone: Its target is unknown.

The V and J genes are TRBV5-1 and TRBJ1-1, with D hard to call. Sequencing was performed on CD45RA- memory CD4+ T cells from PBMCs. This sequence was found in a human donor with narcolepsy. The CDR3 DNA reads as TGCGCCAGCAGCCCCGGTGAGGGAAGGGAAGCTTTCTTT. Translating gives CASSPGEGREAFF.